Reported below is one T cell receptor (beta chain). The repertoire was sequenced with immunoSEQ multiplex PCR; TCRdb's copy has only in-frame clones and lacks some. The sample carries fewer than 60,000 clones, roughly 96% recorded once. The data derive from a study of technical replicates of blood from several donors. CDR1 and CDR2 (germline): SQVTM, ANQGSEA. CDR3 length equals 16 residues. V was clipped by 3 bases and J by 4 bases; unmatched bases: 11. The TCR originated in a human donor in good health. Some clones in this sample may be carry-over from other donors' samples. The chain is built from TRBV29-1 and TRBJ2-2; 7 bases line up with TRBD2. Sequenced sample: PBMCs. CDR3 residues: CSVDGGGPRGTGELFF. The CDR3 DNA reads as TGCAGCGTTGACGGGGGAGGGCCTCGTGGCACCGGGGAGCTGTTTTTT.